The present TCR beta chain was sequenced within a study of OX40 agonist ivuxolimab in advanced cancers. The overall study: Hepatocellular carcinoma, melanoma, renal cell or head and neck cancer was diagnosed in the dose-escalation patients.

Measured with immunoSEQ multiplex PCR; TCRdb has only the in-frame clones, and not every one. There are approximately 14,000 clones in the sample; just under 75% occur only once, and 25% to 35% lies in the top ten. The germline CDR1 and CDR2 sequences are SGHVS and FQNEAQ. CDR3 length: 19 amino acids. V lost 4 bases, J lost 6 bases, and 21 bases stayed unmatched. The study's findings and limits: Normalized expansion of T-cell clones was also low for some nonresponders.

With respect to this clone: Its antigen is still unknown.

This TCR came from an adult with an advanced solid tumor such as melanoma, head and neck, liver or kidney cancer. V gene TRBV7-8 combines with J gene TRBJ2-3, with 8 nucleotides matching TRBD2. The starting material was CD4+ or CD8+ T cells sorted from blood, obtained in a trial of the OX40 agonist ivuxolimab. The CDR3 DNA follows: TGTGCCAGCAGCTACGAACTGACTAGCGACCCCCGGGGTTCGGATACGCAGTATTTT. It specifies CASSYELTSDPRGSDTQYF.